One and the same sample provided the 9 T cell receptor beta chains below, sequenced in a study of cytomegalovirus exposure and HLA in healthy donors. Both 60 Vbeta primers and 13 Jbeta primers went into the PCR. Some clones are missing from TCRdb's copy, which holds only in-frame ones; the method was immunoSEQ multiplex PCR. The repertoire includes about 96,000 clones, more than 60% of them detected once, and approximately 7.4% sits in the top ten. Sample: PBMCs. These receptors all stem from a man aged 45-60 years in good health and CMV-seropositive.

The chain joins TRBV4-3 to TRBJ2-1, with TRBD1 identical over 8 bases. This CDR3 has 17 amino acids. CDR1 LGHNA and CDR2 YSLEER come from the germline V gene. The V segment lost 0 bases and the J segment 7 bases; nucleotides outside the gene matches: 11. CDR3: CASSQDLTGAGGNEQFF. DNA for the CDR3: TGCGCCAGCAGCCAAGATCTGACAGGGGCCGGTGGGAATGAGCAGTTCTTC.

The chain has TRBV6-5 and TRBJ2-3; D might be TRBD2 (6 bases). The germline gives CDR1 MNHEY, CDR2 SVGAGI. Trimming removed 6 bases at V and 5 bases at J, with 18 bases between. CDR3 length equals 15 residues. CDR3 DNA sequence: TGTGCCAGCAGCCCCTCCGGGGGACGTGGAGATACGCAGTATTTT. This translates into CASSPSGGRGDTQYF.

This clone was detected only a few times. This rearrangement joins TRBV4-3 to TRBJ1-2, with TRBD1 matching over 7 bases. The CDR3 has 16 residues. Germline V gene sequence: CDR1 LGHNA, CDR2 YSLEER. J gave up 6 bases and V 0 bases, and 10 bases lay outside the gene matches. The CDR3, as DNA: TGCGCCAGCAGCCAAGACCCCATAACAGGGGAGGATGGCTACACCTTC. This encodes CASSQDPITGEDGYTF.

The rearrangement joins TRBV6-1 to TRBJ1-5; a weak D match, TRBD1 (5 bases). Germline CDR1 MNHNS, CDR2 SASEGT. CDR3 size: 14 residues. Between the trimmed V and J ends, which lost 6 bases and 4 bases, there was a span of 13 bases. CDR3 loop: CASRGTGPNQPQHF. The CDR3 DNA follows: TGTGCCAGCAGGGGTACAGGCCCAAATCAGCCCCAGCATTTT.

J is TRBJ2-5 and V is TRBV7-2; D gene unclear. Germline V gene lookup returns CDR1 SGHTA and CDR2 FQGNSA. CDR3 size: 13 residues. V was trimmed by 5 bases and J by 7 bases, leaving 14 bases between them. The CDR3 region has the DNA TGTGCCAGCAGCCCTGAGGTCGTTGGGACCCAGTACTTC. Encoded protein: CASSPEVVGTQYF.

This chain links TRBV13 with TRBJ2-3, with unresolved D. The length of the CDR3 is 13 residues. Trimming pared 1 base from V and 7 bases from J, leaving 9 bases between. Germline values: CDR1 PRHDT, CDR2 FYEKMQ (reference sequence). CDR3 region: CASSLVSLHTQYF. In DNA form, the CDR3 reads TGTGCCAGCAGCTTAGTGTCACTCCATACGCAGTATTTT.

This clone was detected once. In DNA, the CDR3 is TGTGCCTGGAGTGGTCTAGCGGGGAACAATGAGCAGTTCTTC. It yields the protein CAWSGLAGNNEQFF. This rearrangement joins TRBV30 to TRBJ2-1; 9 nucleotides align to TRBD2. This CDR3 comprises 14 residues. V shed 1 base and J 5 bases; nucleotides not matched to a gene: 3. Germline V gene sequence: CDR1 GTSNPN, CDR2 SVGIG (reference sequence).

The V and J genes are TRBV28 and TRBJ1-1; possible D gene TRBD1, 5 bases. V lost 6 bases and J 6 bases, leaving 11 bases between the germline ends. The CDR3 is 12 residues long. Germline assignment: CDR1 MDHEN and CDR2 SYDVKM. The CDR3 nucleotides read TGTGCCAGCAGCCTATGGGGCGCTGAAGCTTTCTTT. This gives the protein CASSLWGAEAFF.

The J gene is TRBJ2-5, the V gene TRBV27; the match to TRBD1 covers 8 bases. Per the germline V gene, CDR1 is MNHEY and CDR2 is SMNVEV (reference sequence). The length of the CDR3 is 15 residues. The V gene end was trimmed by 6 bases and the J gene end by 0 bases; junction bases not matched to a gene: 6. CDR3 sequence reads: CASSTRQGNQETQYF. In DNA form, the CDR3 reads TGTGCCAGCAGCACCCGACAGGGGAACCAAGAGACCCAGTACTTC.